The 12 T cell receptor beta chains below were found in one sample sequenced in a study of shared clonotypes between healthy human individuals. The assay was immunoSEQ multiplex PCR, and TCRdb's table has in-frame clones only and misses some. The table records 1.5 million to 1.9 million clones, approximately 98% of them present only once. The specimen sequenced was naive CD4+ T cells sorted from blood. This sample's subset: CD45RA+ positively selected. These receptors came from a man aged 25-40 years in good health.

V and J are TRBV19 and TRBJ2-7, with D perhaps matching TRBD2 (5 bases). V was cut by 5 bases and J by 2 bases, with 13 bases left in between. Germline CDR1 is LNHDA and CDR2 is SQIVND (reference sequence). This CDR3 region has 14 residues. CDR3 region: CASSSPGVPYEQYF. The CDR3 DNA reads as TGTGCCAGTAGTTCCCCCGGGGTGCCCTACGAGCAGTACTTC.

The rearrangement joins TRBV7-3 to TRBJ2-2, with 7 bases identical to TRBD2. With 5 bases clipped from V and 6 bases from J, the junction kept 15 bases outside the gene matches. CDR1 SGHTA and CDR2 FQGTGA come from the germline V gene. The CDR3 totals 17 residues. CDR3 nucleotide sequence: TGTGCCAGCAGCCCAAGGGGCCTAGCGGTCAAGTCCGGGGAGCTGTTTTTT. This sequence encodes CASSPRGLAVKSGELFF.

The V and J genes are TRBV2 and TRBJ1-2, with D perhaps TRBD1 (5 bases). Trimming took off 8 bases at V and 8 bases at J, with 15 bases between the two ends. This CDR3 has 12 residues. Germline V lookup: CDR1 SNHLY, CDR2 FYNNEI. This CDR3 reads CASRRGNEGYTF. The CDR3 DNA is TGTGCCAGCCGGAGGGGTAATGAAGGCTACACCTTC. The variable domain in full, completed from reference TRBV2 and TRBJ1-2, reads EPEVTQTPSHQVTQMGQEVILRCVPISNHLYFYWYRQILGQKVEFLVSFYNNEISEKSEIFDDQFSVERPDGSNFTLKIRSTKLEDSAMYFCASRRGNEGYTFGSGTRLTVV.

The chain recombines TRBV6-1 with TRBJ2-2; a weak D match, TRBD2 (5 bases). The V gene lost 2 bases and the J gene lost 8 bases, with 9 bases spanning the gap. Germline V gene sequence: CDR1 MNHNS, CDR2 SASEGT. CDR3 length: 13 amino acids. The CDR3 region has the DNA TGTGCCAGCAGTGAAACTAGGTTTGGGGAGCTGTTTTTT. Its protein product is CASSETRFGELFF.

Here the CDR3 reads CSVNWGPNYGYTF. In DNA, the CDR3 is TGCAGCGTTAATTGGGGCCCCAACTATGGCTACACCTTC. This chain connects TRBV29-1 to TRBJ1-2, with a possible D match to TRBD1 (5 bases). This CDR3 spans 13 amino acids. V lost 5 bases and J lost 2, with 12 bases in between. CDR1 and CDR2 from the germline V gene are SQVTM and ANQGSEA. The entire variable domain, with the rest obtained from reference TRBV29-1 and TRBJ1-2, is as follows: SAVISQKPSRDICQRGTSLTIQCQVDSQVTMMFWYRQQPGQSLTLIATANQGSEATYESGFVIDKFPISRPNLTFSTLTVSNMSPEDSSIYLCSVNWGPNYGYTFGSGTRLTVV.

CDR3 region: CASSPTGLSFSYEQYF. The CDR3, as DNA: TGTGCCAGCTCACCTACAGGGCTATCGTTCTCCTACGAGCAGTACTTC. V usage is TRBV18 and J usage is TRBJ2-7; D might be TRBD1 (6 bases). The V end lost 3 bases, the J end lost 0 bases, and 15 bases lay between the germline ends. The CDR3 loop spans 16 amino acids. The germline gives CDR1 KGHSH, CDR2 LQKENI.

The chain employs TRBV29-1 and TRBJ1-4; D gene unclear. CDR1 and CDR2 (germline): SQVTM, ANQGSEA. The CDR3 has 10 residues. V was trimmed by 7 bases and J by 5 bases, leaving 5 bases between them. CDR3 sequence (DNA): TGCAGCGCAAAAAATGAAAAACTGTTTTTT. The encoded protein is CSAKNEKLFF.

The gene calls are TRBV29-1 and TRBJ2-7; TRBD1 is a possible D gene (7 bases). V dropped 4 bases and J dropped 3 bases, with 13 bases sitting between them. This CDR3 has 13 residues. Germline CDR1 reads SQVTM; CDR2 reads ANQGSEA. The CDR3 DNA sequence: TGCAGCGTTGCAGGGACAGCGGGCTACGAGCAGTACTTC. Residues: CSVAGTAGYEQYF.

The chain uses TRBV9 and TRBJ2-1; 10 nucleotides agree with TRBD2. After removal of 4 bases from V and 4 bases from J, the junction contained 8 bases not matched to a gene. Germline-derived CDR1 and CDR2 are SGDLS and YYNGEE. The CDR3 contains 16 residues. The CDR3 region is CASSPQLAGVYNEQFF. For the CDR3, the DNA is TGTGCCAGCAGCCCCCAGCTAGCGGGAGTTTACAATGAGCAGTTCTTC.

Written as DNA, the CDR3 is TGCAGCGTGGGGGGCCGGGCAGGGGTCGAGCAGTACTTC. Its translation: CSVGGRAGVEQYF. The V gene is TRBV29-1, the J gene TRBJ2-7, with D perhaps assigned TRBD1 or TRBD2 (6 bases each). Trimming took 6 bases from V and 6 from J, leaving 18 bases between them. In germline, CDR1 is SQVTM, CDR2 ANQGSEA. The CDR3 loop spans 13 amino acids.

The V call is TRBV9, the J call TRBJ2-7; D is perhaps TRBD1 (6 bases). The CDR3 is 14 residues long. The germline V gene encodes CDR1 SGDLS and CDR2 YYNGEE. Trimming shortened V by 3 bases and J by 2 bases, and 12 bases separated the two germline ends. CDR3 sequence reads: CASSANRVPYEQYF. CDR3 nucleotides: TGTGCCAGCAGCGCAAACAGGGTTCCCTACGAGCAGTACTTC.

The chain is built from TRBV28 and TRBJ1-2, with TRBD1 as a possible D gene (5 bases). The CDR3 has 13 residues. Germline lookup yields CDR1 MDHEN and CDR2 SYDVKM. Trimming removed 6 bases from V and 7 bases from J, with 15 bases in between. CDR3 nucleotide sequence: TGTGCCAGCAGACTCGACAGTTATGGTGGCTACACCTTC. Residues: CASRLDSYGGYTF.